This TCR beta chain was identified during a study of regulatory and conventional T cells in RAG deficiency. Genomic DNA came from blood regulatory T cells gated CD4+ CD25-high CD127-low. The protocol was immunoSEQ multiplex PCR, while the TCRdb copy is restricted to in-frame clones and leaves out a portion. The data show approximately 7,500 clones, under 95% seen once. This clone was counted a single time. V lost 4 bases and J lost 10, with 13 bases in between. The germline gives CDR1 SGHAT, CDR2 FQNNGV. CDR3 length: 13 amino acids. These data were also filed under a second study, of regulatory T cells. That report adds: Primers: 52 TRBV forward and 13 TRBJ reverse.

V is TRBV11-2 and J is TRBJ2-2; D is possibly TRBD1 (6 bases). This clonotype was sampled from a human donor in good health. Sequenced: CD127- CD25+ CD4+ Tregs sorted from blood. The CDR3 region is CASSYSPGEELFF. DNA for the CDR3: TGTGCCAGCAGCTATAGCCCAGGGGAGGAGCTGTTTTTT.